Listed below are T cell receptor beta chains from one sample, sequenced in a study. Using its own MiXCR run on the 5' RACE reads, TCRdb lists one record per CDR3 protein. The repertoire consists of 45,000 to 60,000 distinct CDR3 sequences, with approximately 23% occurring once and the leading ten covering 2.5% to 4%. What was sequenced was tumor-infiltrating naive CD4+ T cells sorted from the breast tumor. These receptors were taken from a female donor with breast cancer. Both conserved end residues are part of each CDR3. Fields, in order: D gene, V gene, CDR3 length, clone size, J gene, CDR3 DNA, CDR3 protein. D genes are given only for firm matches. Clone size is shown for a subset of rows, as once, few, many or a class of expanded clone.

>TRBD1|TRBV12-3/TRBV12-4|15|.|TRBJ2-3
TGTGCCAGCAGCGGTATCGACAGGGGGGAACATACGCAGTATTTT
CASSGIDRGEHTQYF
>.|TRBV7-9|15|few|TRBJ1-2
TGTGCCAGCAGCCAGGGCCAAGCTCAAAACTATGGCTACACCTTC
CASSQGQAQNYGYTF
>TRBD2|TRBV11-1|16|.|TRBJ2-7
TGTGCCAGCAGCGGAGCCCTACTAGCGGGAACCGATACTCCTTACTTC
CASSGALLAGTDTPYF
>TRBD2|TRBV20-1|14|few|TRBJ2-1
TGCAGTGCTAGGACTAGCGGGAGGAACAATGAGCAGTTCTTC
CSARTSGRNNEQFF
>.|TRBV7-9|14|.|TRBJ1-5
TGTGCCAGCAGCTTGGGGACACCGAATCAGCCCCAGCATTTT
CASSLGTPNQPQHF
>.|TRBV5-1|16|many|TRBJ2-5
TGCGCCAGCAGCTTATCCGTGCTGGGAGCACAAGAGACCCAGTACTTC
CASSLSVLGAQETQYF
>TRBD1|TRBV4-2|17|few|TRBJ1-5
TGTGCCAGCAGCCAAGATCCGGCAGGGGGCGAGCCTCAGCCCCAGCATTTT
CASSQDPAGGEPQPQHF
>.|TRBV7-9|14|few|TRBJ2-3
TGTGCCAGCAGCGCCTGGGATACGCCGTCTCTGGCATATTTT
CASSAWDTPSLAYF
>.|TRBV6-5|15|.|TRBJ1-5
TGTGCCAGCAGTTACACCCAAGGGGTCAATCAGCCCCAGCATTTT
CASSYTQGVNQPQHF
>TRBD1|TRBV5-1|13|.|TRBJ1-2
TGCGCCAGCAGCTCAGGGACAGGGAGAGGCTGCACCTTC
CASSSGTGRGCTF
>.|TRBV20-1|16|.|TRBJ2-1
TGCAGTGCTAGGGATGAAACAGGCAGCTCCTACAATGAGCAGTTCTTC
CSARDETGSSYNEQFF